The present entry profiles one TCR beta chain with its context. This sample was taken from a study of shared clonotypes between healthy human individuals. With V trimmed by 1 base and J by 5 bases, 3 bases remained unmatched. The germline gives CDR1 SGHTA, CDR2 FQGNSA. The CDR3 is made up of 15 amino acids. Libraries were prepared by immunoSEQ multiplex PCR; TCRdb keeps only in-frame clonotypes and omits some of them. This table has 80,000 to 100,000 clones, roughly three quarters appearing once. The sequence came from a young man in good health. V usage is TRBV7-2 and J usage is TRBJ2-5, with 11 bases identical to TRBD2. Input material: memory CD8+ T cells sorted from blood. The subset: CD45RO+ cells pooled with CCR7-negative TemRA cells. In nucleotides, the CDR3 is TGTGCCAGCAGCTTAGTCGGGACTAGCGGTGAGACCCAGTACTTC. Protein sequence: CASSLVGTSGETQYF.